This T cell receptor beta chain stems from a study of cytomegalovirus exposure and HLA in healthy donors. Donors were nominally healthy when sampled, though unrecorded immune exposures were likely. Comments on this clone: Its antigen is currently unknown.

Study-wide results and limits: Earlier analysis found most TCR beta V segments productive about 87% or about 30% of the time. The number of N-insertions in an Asian-associated ancestry cluster was reportedly below the roughly 670-donor mean in a later analysis.

The primer mix had 60 Vbeta and 13 Jbeta primers. Authors' data handling: Per a later analysis, the number of unique TCR beta chains was around 79 million, of which roughly 11 million were shared. This table comes from immunoSEQ multiplex PCR, and its TCRdb copy is limited to in-frame clones, with some not included. Clone size and the V and J calls come from that table; the DNA yielded D and trimming. The sample has approximately 22,000 clones, roughly 80% seen once; the top ten hold approximately 7.4%. Material for sequencing was PBMCs. The receptor comes from a man aged 55 to 70 in good health and CMV-seronegative.

CDR3 sequence reads: CASSLLRTGSYGYTF. As DNA, the CDR3 is TGTGCCAGCAGCTTATTACGGACAGGGTCCTATGGCTACACCTTC. The V call is TRBV11-2, the J call TRBJ1-2; 8 bases fit TRBD1. The CDR3 covers 15 residues. V lost 2 bases, J lost 4 bases, and 6 bases stayed unmatched. Germline values: CDR1 SGHAT, CDR2 FQNNGV.